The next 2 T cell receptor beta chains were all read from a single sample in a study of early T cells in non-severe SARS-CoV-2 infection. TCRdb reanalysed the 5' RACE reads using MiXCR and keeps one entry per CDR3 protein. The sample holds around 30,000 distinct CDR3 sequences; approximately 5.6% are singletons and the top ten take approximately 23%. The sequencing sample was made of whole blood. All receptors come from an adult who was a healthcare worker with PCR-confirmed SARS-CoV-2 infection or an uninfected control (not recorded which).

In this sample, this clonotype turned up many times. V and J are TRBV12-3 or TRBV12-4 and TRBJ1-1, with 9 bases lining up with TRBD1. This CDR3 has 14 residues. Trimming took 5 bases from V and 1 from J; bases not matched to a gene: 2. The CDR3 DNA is TGTGCCAGCAGTGGGACAGGGCGGAACACTGAAGCTTTCTTT. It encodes CASSGTGRNTEAFF.

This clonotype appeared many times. CDR3: CASSQRGQITDTQYF. In nucleotides, the CDR3 is TGTGCCAGCAGCCAGCGCGGGCAGATCACAGATACGCAGTATTTT. This sequence joins TRBV4-2 and TRBJ2-3; D is possibly TRBD2 (5 bases). Germline V gene data show CDR1 as LGHNA and CDR2 as YNFKEQ. With 3 bases removed from V and 2 bases from J, the gap between germline ends came to 12 bases. CDR3 length equals 15 residues.